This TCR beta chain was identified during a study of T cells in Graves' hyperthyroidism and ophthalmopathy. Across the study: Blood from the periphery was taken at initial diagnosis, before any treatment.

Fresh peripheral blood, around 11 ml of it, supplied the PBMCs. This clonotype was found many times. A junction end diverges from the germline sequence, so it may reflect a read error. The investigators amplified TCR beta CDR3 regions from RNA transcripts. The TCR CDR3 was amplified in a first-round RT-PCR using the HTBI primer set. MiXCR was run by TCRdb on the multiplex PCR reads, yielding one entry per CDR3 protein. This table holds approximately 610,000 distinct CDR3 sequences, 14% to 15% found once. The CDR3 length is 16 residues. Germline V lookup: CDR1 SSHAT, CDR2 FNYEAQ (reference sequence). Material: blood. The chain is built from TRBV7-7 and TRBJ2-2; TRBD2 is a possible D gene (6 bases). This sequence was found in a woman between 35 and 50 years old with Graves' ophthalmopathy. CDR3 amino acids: CASSSTLAPEGGELFF. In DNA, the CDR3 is TGTGCTAGCAGCTCCACCCTAGCGCCTGAAGGCGGGGAGCTGTTTTTT.